This TCR beta chain was documented in a study of beta chain features in type 1 diabetes (dated by TCRdb to 2016 to 2018). About the investigation overall: Mean age, gender distribution, total cell number and subset yield did not differ between patients and healthy donors. Whereas all 28 donors provided naive and central memory subsets, regulatory and stem cell-like memory subsets were isolated from just 8 patients and roughly 8 healthy donors. The study compared the TCRB repertoires of sorted circulating CD4+ T cell subsets in recently diagnosed type 1 diabetes patients with those in matched healthy donors. Across all samples, around 100 million sorted cells were examined, and cell number per subset correlated strongly with RNA yield.

CDR1 and CDR2 are drawn from the germline V gene: SGHTA, FQGNSA. From the cysteine through the phenylalanine, the CDR3 covers 16 amino acids. This entry keeps only the CDR3 DNA: 48 bases, framed from base 1. From V the trimming removes 5 bases and from J it removes 8 bases, while the gene matches leave 13 bases of the junction unaccounted for. A word on this clone: Its antigen is not yet known. Base qualities are not provided; no much larger clone lies one nucleotide away.

Results the study describes overall, beyond this receptor: Because cDNA was sequenced instead of genomic DNA, highly expressing activated cells could be over-represented, though the groups showed no difference in activation or CD3 levels. In all four CD4+ subsets, TCRB CDR3 length was moderately but significantly shorter in type 1 diabetes patients. Because small numbers of individuals were included in the HLA sub-analyses, any influence of HLA type on TCRB rearrangement was left unresolved. Patients with type 1 diabetes made fewer insertions and deleted more nucleotides at VDJ recombination sites, implying thymic rearrangement abnormalities. PCR might favor shorter templates, but patient and control samples were amplified and corrected together, so any skew would affect both groups equally. The naive, central memory and regulatory TCRB repertoires appeared to resemble one another more closely among patients than among healthy donors.

Each donor gave one peripheral blood draw, averaging approximately 120 mL, which was collected into heparinised tubes. Naive, central memory, regulatory and stem cell-like memory CD4+ T cells were sorted on a BD FACSAria II using a panel including CD45RO, CCR7, CD25, CD127, CD95 and CD27. Every sorted population had a purity above 95%. PBMCs were isolated right away by Lymphoprep density gradient centrifugation and were stained directly, without culture. So that batch effects would be minimized, each experiment stained and sorted samples in pairs, pairing one healthy donor with one patient. All of the isolated RNA was reverse transcribed with the High Capacity cDNA Reverse Transcription Kit, so expressed TCRB transcripts were sequenced. Naive, central memory and regulatory T cell samples underwent deep immunoSEQ sequencing, averaging around 4 million total reads per sample. After sorted cells were lysed in RLT buffer, RNA was extracted with DNase-treated RNeasy Micro or Mini kits, with the choice depending on cell number. To prevent cross-contamination, every cell subset was processed on its own, while patient and healthy donor samples were processed together. The immunoSEQ multiplex PCR was used to amplify TCRB sequences from cDNA, generating 87-bp fragments that spanned the CDR3 region. Sequencing of the amplicons was done on the Illumina HiSeq platform. The study's processing was this. Synthetic template baselines were used to correct PCR bias computationally, reads within Hamming distance 2 were collapsed together, and singletons that could not be merged were discarded. Reads were aligned against IMGT so that V, D and J genes, CDR3 length and insertions or deletions at six rearrangement sites could be assigned. Within each subset, clonotype counts were normalized to sorted cell number, and only after that were true diversity and Gini coefficients computed with the tcR R package. The overlap coefficient, calculated on TCRB nucleotide sequences, was used to measure repertoire sharing. Out-of-frame TCRB sequences from naive cells were analyzed as a proxy for the pre-selection repertoire. TCRdb limited this immuneACCESS table to in-frame rearrangements with V and J called. A share of clones is missing; checked studies link under half to unresolved V genes, and the rest is unexplained. V and J calls and clone size are given by that table; D and trimming were obtained from the DNA. The sample table contains some 900,000 clones; only one count was recorded for roughly a sixth of them. About 0.02% of the sample rests with the top ten.

Material for sequencing was naive CD4+ T cells from blood. The cell subset or site label of this sample denotes: true naive CD4+ T cells. This chain joins TRBV7-2 to TRBJ2-3, with 10 junctional bases fitting TRBD2. This clonotype was sampled from a woman aged 18-29 years in good health. The CDR3 protein is CASSPRWLAGAGTQYF. The sequenced DNA: TGTGCCAGCAGCCCTCGGTGGCTAGCGGGAGCTGGTACGCAGTATTTT.